The 28 T cell receptor beta chains given below trace back to one sample, sequenced in a study of a mutant IDH1 vaccine in newly diagnosed glioma. No antigens are known for them. Clones were read by immunoSEQ multiplex PCR, and TCRdb kept only the in-frame ones, dropping some. The repertoire consists of roughly 130,000 clones, with 80% occurring once and the leading ten covering about 5.5%. Time point specified: week 11, during vaccination. A single vaccine dose contained 300 ug of mutant IDH1 20-mer peptide, and topical imiquimod was used with it. The input for sequencing was PBMCs, taken from a glioma patient whose treatment included an IDH1 peptide vaccine. These receptors all come from a man aged 40-50 years with glioma.

V gene TRBV18 combines with J gene TRBJ1-2; the match to TRBD1 covers 10 bases. V dropped 3 bases and J dropped 7; count of bases not matched to a gene: 8. The CDR3 spans 15 residues. CDR1 and CDR2 (germline): KGHSH, LQKENI. The chain's CDR3 is CASSPDRQGARGYTF. The DNA for the CDR3 is TGTGCCAGCTCACCTGACCGACAGGGGGCGCGTGGCTACACCTTC.

The CDR3 DNA is TGTGCCAGCAGTTTCACCACGGGAGATTGGCAGTTCTTC. Translated, it gives CASSFTTGDWQFF. This sequence joins TRBV27 and TRBJ2-1, with D perhaps matching TRBD2 (6 bases). CDR3 length: 13 amino acids. Trimming left V 3 bases short and J 12 bases short, with 15 bases between. CDR1 is MNHEY, CDR2 SMNVEV, per germline (reference sequence).

V usage is TRBV7-3 and J usage is TRBJ2-5; 7 positions agree with TRBD1. The CDR3 contains 16 residues. With V trimmed by 3 bases and J by 4 bases, 11 bases remained unmatched. Germline V gene data show CDR1 as SGHTA and CDR2 as FQGTGA. In DNA form, the CDR3 reads TGTGCCAGCAGCTTCCTATCGGGACAGAGGTCAGAGACCCAGTACTTC. Protein sequence: CASSFLSGQRSETQYF. Full variable domain (missing parts from reference TRBV7-3 and TRBJ2-5): GAGVSQTPSNKVTEKGKYVELRCDPISGHTALYWYRQSLGQGPEFLIYFQGTGAADDSGLPNDRFFAVRPEGSVSTLKIQRTERGDSAVYLCASSFLSGQRSETQYFGPGTRLLVL.

The chain is built from TRBV28 and TRBJ1-1; D gene uncertain. The V end was cut by 4 bases, the J end by 1 base, with 10 bases between. Germline lookup yields CDR1 MDHEN and CDR2 SYDVKM. The CDR3 has 14 residues. The CDR3 reads CASSSFGKNTEAFF. The CDR3 nucleotides read TGTGCCAGCAGTTCCTTCGGCAAGAACACTGAAGCTTTCTTT.

The chain uses TRBV9 and TRBJ1-3, with unresolved D. Looked up from germline, CDR1 is SGDLS and CDR2 is YYNGEE. Trimming took off 4 bases at V and 0 bases at J, with 8 bases between the two ends. CDR3 length: 14 residues. CDR3 loop: CASSQDLSGNTIYF. The CDR3 region has the DNA TGTGCCAGCAGCCAGGACCTCTCTGGAAACACCATATATTTT.

In this sample, this clone turned up once. The chain combines TRBV4-2 with TRBJ1-5; no definite D call. There are 14 residues in the CDR3. Germline CDR1 and CDR2: LGHNA and YNFKEQ. Trimming took off 0 bases at V and 6 bases at J, with 9 bases between the two ends. CDR3 amino acids: CASSQDGVGQPQHF. CDR3 coding DNA: TGTGCCAGCAGCCAAGATGGCGTGGGTCAGCCCCAGCATTTT.

The V call is TRBV4-2, the J call TRBJ2-5; perhaps TRBD2 as D (7 bases). V shed 6 bases and J shed 5 bases, with 25 bases lying between them. CDR3 size: 17 residues. Germline V gene data show CDR1 as LGHNA and CDR2 as YNFKEQ. The CDR3 nucleotides read TGTGCCAGCAGACCCCGGCACGGGGGGACAAAGGGGGAGACCCAGTACTTC. This sequence encodes CASRPRHGGTKGETQYF.

This clone was counted a single time. The chain combines TRBV7-9 with TRBJ2-3, with D maybe TRBD1 (5 bases). Trimming left V 5 bases short and J 7 bases short, with 19 bases between. This CDR3 has 15 amino acids. The germline V gene encodes CDR1 SEHNR and CDR2 FQNEAQ (reference sequence). This CDR3 is CASSRQRSQFNTQYF. CDR3 in DNA: TGTGCCAGCAGCCGACAGCGCAGCCAATTTAATACGCAGTATTTT.

This sequence joins TRBV2 and TRBJ1-1; 8 bases fit TRBD1. The CDR3 covers 14 residues. V was pared by 5 bases and J by 5 bases, with 7 bases of the junction left unmatched. The V gene's germline CDR1 is SNHLY and CDR2 FYNNEI. CDR3 protein: CASSHDRGGTEAFF. The CDR3 DNA reads as TGTGCCAGCAGTCATGACAGGGGAGGAACTGAAGCTTTCTTT.

The rearrangement joins TRBV28 to TRBJ2-6; 7 bases are a match to TRBD1. Looked up from germline, CDR1 is MDHEN and CDR2 is SYDVKM. Germline trimming cut 5 bases from V and 2 bases from J; bases unmatched to any gene: 3. The length of the CDR3 is 15 residues. The CDR3 DNA is TGTGCCAGCAGTGCAGGGGGACCTGGGGCCAACGTCCTGACTTTC. Protein product: CASSAGGPGANVLTF.

The V and J genes are TRBV5-4 and TRBJ1-2; perhaps TRBD1 as D (5 bases). This CDR3 has 16 residues. The germline V gene has CDR1 SGHNT and CDR2 YYREEE (reference sequence). V lost 0 bases and J 4 bases, leaving 16 bases between the germline ends. CDR3 coding DNA: TGTGCCAGCAGCTTGGCCGGGGGAGGAGGAGCCTATGGCTACACCTTC. Protein: CASSLAGGGGAYGYTF.

The chain links TRBV7-2 to TRBJ2-7, with TRBD2 matching 12 bases. V was clipped by 5 bases and J by 4 bases; unmatched bases: 3. The CDR3 loop spans 14 amino acids. Germline CDR1 and CDR2: SGHTA and FQGNSA. CDR3 loop: CASSRTSGVYEQYF. The CDR3 DNA reads as TGTGCCAGCAGCCGGACTAGCGGGGTGTACGAGCAGTACTTC.

A few counts support this clone. The genes are TRBV7-2 and TRBJ2-5; no definite D call. With 1 base removed from V and 2 bases from J, the gap between germline ends came to 11 bases. CDR3 size: 15 residues. The germline V gene has CDR1 SGHTA and CDR2 FQGNSA. CDR3 coding DNA: TGTGCCAGCAGCTTAGTGGCAGGCCTACAAGAGACCCAGTACTTC. It codes for CASSLVAGLQETQYF.

The table lists this clone with a count of one. CDR3 loop: CASQGGAGPGYEQYF. In DNA form, the CDR3 reads TGTGCCAGCCAGGGGGGTGCCGGTCCGGGGTACGAGCAGTACTTC. The genes are TRBV6-6 and TRBJ2-7; a possible D gene is TRBD1 (7 bases). V lost 8 bases to trimming and J lost 4 bases, with 21 bases between them. Per the germline V gene, CDR1 is MNHNY and CDR2 is SVGAGI (reference sequence). CDR3 length equals 15 residues.

The gene calls are TRBV2 and TRBJ2-7; tentatively, D is TRBD1 or TRBD2 (5 bases each). Between the trimmed V and J ends, which lost 7 bases and 6 bases, there was a span of 16 bases. Germline-derived CDR1 and CDR2 are SNHLY and FYNNEI. The length of the CDR3 is 13 residues. The CDR3 reads CASNRDPSREQYF. The CDR3 DNA reads as TGTGCCAGCAACCGGGACCCCAGCCGCGAGCAGTACTTC.

The DNA of the CDR3 is TGTGCCAGCAGTTTATCGGGGACGCAAACACGGAATTCACCCCTCCACTTT. It encodes CASSLSGTQTRNSPLHF. This sequence joins TRBV27 and TRBJ1-6, with D perhaps TRBD1 (5 bases). The CDR3 spans 17 residues. The germline V gene encodes CDR1 MNHEY and CDR2 SMNVEV (reference sequence). Between the trimmed V and J ends, which lost 0 bases and 7 bases, there was a span of 16 bases.

The chain employs TRBV7-6 and TRBJ2-7, with a tentative D call TRBD1 (6 bases). The V end lost 3 bases, the J end lost 4 bases, and 19 bases lay between the germline ends. Per germline, CDR1 SGHVS and CDR2 FNYEAQ. This CDR3 is 16 amino acids long. This CDR3 is CASSLGSRGSRYEQYF. CDR3 DNA: TGTGCCAGCAGCTTGGGTAGCAGGGGTAGTAGGTACGAGCAGTACTTC.

The V call is TRBV7-2, the J call TRBJ1-2; D uncertain. The CDR3 covers 13 residues. CDR1 and CDR2 (germline): SGHTA, FQGNSA. The germline V and J ends were trimmed by 2 bases and 1 base, with 5 bases remaining between them. Here the CDR3 reads CASSLRDNYGYTF. CDR3 nucleotides: TGTGCCAGCAGCTTAAGAGATAACTATGGCTACACCTTC.

This clone came up a few times. This CDR3 reads CASSGTLNTIYF. CDR3 in DNA: TGTGCCAGCAGCGGGACCCTGAACACCATATATTTT. This chain uses TRBV6-1 with TRBJ1-3; D possibly corresponds to TRBD1 (5 bases). CDR1 and CDR2 (germline): MNHNS, SASEGT. CDR3 length: 12 residues. V was pared by 6 bases and J by 7 bases, with 10 bases between.

This clone was counted only a few times. Other DNA sequences in this specimen translate into the identical CDR3. This chain's CDR3 is CASSQGWNTEAFF. DNA of the CDR3: TGTGCCAGCAGCCAAGGCTGGAACACTGAAGCTTTCTTT. V and J are TRBV14 and TRBJ1-1; D not certain. Germline assignment: CDR1 SGHDN and CDR2 FVKESK. The CDR3 totals 13 residues. The germline V and J ends were trimmed by 1 base and 1 base, with 4 bases remaining between them.

V usage is TRBV5-4 and J usage is TRBJ2-7; TRBD1 matches 7 bases. V lost 4 bases to trimming and J lost 5 bases; unmatched junction nucleotides: 9. Per the germline V gene, CDR1 is SGHNT and CDR2 is YYREEE (reference sequence). This CDR3 contains 14 residues. The CDR3 region is CASSLMTGKHEQYF. CDR3 nucleotides: TGTGCCAGCAGCCTCATGACAGGGAAACACGAGCAGTACTTC.

The chain couples TRBV7-8 to TRBJ2-7; tentatively, D is TRBD1 or TRBD2 (5 bases each). The CDR3 runs 16 residues. The ends were cut back, 0 bases at V and 2 bases at J, with 14 bases in the middle. CDR1 and CDR2 from the germline V gene are SGHVS and FQNEAQ. The CDR3 spells CASSLAPGRRTYEQYF. The DNA for the CDR3 is TGTGCCAGCAGCTTAGCCCCGGGACGAAGGACCTACGAGCAGTACTTC.

The gene calls are TRBV4-3 and TRBJ2-5; D could derive from TRBD1 or TRBD2 (5 bases each). Trimming took off 5 bases at V and 5 bases at J, with 18 bases between the two ends. Germline loops: CDR1 LGHNA, CDR2 YSLEER. CDR3 length equals 15 residues. The CDR3 reads CASSSTDGTVETQYF. The DNA of the CDR3 is TGCGCCAGCAGCTCAACCGACGGGACGGTGGAGACCCAGTACTTC.

The V gene is TRBV28, the J gene TRBJ2-7; D gene ambiguous. V shed 7 bases and J shed 3 bases, with 10 bases lying between them. Germline lookup yields CDR1 MDHEN and CDR2 SYDVKM. The CDR3 contains 12 residues. In nucleotides, the CDR3 is TGTGCCAGCAACAACCGAATCTACGAGCAGTACTTC. Its translation is CASNNRIYEQYF.

This chain uses TRBV9 with TRBJ2-1, with 7 bases matching TRBD2. Trimming cost V 6 bases and J 9 bases; bases outside gene matches: 15. This CDR3 is built from 15 residues. Germline values: CDR1 SGDLS, CDR2 YYNGEE. The CDR3 nucleotides are TGTGCCAGCACCATGGGAGGCCGGGAGGAGGGTGAGCAGTTCTTC. Amino acid sequence: CASTMGGREEGEQFF.

The chain has TRBV6-5 and TRBJ2-3, with TRBD1 matching 7 bases. V was pared by 8 bases and J by 2 bases, with 4 bases of the junction left unmatched. CDR1 MNHEY and CDR2 SVGAGI come from the germline V gene. This CDR3 is 13 amino acids long. The DNA for the CDR3 is TGTGCCAGCTCGACAGGGTTCACAGATACGCAGTATTTT. Its translation is CASSTGFTDTQYF.

The rearrangement uses TRBV28 and TRBJ1-2, with TRBD1 identical over 8 bases. The V segment lost 5 bases and the J segment 7 bases; nucleotides outside the gene matches: 9. CDR1 and CDR2 (germline): MDHEN, SYDVKM. This CDR3 comprises 14 residues. The CDR3 sequence: CASSPDRARGGYTF. The CDR3 nucleotides read TGTGCCAGCAGTCCGGACAGGGCCCGCGGTGGCTACACCTTC.

V gene TRBV19 combines with J gene TRBJ2-7; either TRBD1 or TRBD2 may supply D (5 bases each). The germline V gene encodes CDR1 LNHDA and CDR2 SQIVND (reference sequence). The CDR3 length is 13 residues. The V end was cut by 6 bases, the J end by 0 bases, with 9 bases between. The CDR3 spells CASRAGGSYEQYF. DNA for the CDR3: TGTGCCAGTAGAGCTGGGGGCTCCTACGAGCAGTACTTC.